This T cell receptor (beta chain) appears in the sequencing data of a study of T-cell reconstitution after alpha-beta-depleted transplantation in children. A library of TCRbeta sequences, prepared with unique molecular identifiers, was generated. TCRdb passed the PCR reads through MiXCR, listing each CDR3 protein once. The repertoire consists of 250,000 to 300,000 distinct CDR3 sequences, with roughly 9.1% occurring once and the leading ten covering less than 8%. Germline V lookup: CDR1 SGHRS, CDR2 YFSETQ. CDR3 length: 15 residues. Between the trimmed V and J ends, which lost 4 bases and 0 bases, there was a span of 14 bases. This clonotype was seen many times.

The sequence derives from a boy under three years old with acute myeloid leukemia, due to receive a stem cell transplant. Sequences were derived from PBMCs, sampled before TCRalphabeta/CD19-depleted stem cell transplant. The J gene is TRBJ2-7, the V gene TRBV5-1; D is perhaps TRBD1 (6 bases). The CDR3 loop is CASSLVRQASYEQYF. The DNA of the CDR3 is TGCGCCAGCAGCCTCGTGCGACAGGCCTCCTACGAGCAGTACTTC.